Here is one T cell receptor (beta chain) with its context. Its antigen remains unknown. This sample was included in a study of CD8 T cells in ankylosing spondylitis. Quantitative 5'-RACE with molecular barcodes produced the TCR beta libraries. MiXCR, applied by TCRdb to the 5' RACE reads, yields one record per CDR3 protein. This sample yields about 390,000 distinct CDR3 sequences, of which approximately 20% are seen a single time; less than 20% belongs to the top ten. Study-wide points: Clones linked to disease, bearing a CD8+ phenotype, were relatively rare in peripheral blood. Characteristic of ankylosing spondylitis blood, it appeared, was a TCR beta motif comprising roughly eight highly homologous variants. Clones tied to disease were said to be significantly enriched in matched ankylosing spondylitis synovial fluid. Previously reported in reactive arthritis synovial fluid and blood were some of the motif variants.

Between the trimmed V and J ends, which lost 6 bases and 2 bases, there was a span of 16 bases. Germline lookup yields CDR1 SQVTM and CDR2 ANQGSEA. The CDR3 sequence is 14 residues long. J is TRBJ1-2 and V is TRBV29-1, with D perhaps matching TRBD1 (6 bases). Sequencing was done on a sample of blood, either unsorted or a sorted T cell fraction (not recorded which). The source is a male donor with ankylosing spondylitis. The chain's CDR3 is CSVANRAANYGYTF. The CDR3 DNA is TGCAGCGTGGCAAACAGGGCGGCGAACTATGGCTACACCTTC. Looking up the rest from reference TRBV29-1 and TRBJ1-2 gives the full variable domain: SAVISQKPSRDICQRGTSLTIQCQVDSQVTMMFWYRQQPGQSLTLIATANQGSEATYESGFVIDKFPISRPNLTFSTLTVSNMSPEDSSIYLCSVANRAANYGYTFGSGTRLTVV.